These 21 T cell receptor beta chains were all obtained from the same sample, sequenced in a study of radiotherapy plus CTLA-4 blockade in lung cancer. Produced via immunoSEQ multiplex PCR; TCRdb's table is partial and in-frame only. Of roughly 76,000 clones listed, roughly four fifths were seen once; the top ten hold approximately 10%. Material: peripheral blood, obtained from a patient treated with radiotherapy plus ipilimumab. These receptors came from a human donor with non-small cell lung cancer whose response to radiotherapy plus ipilimumab could not be evaluated.

V gene TRBV7-8 combines with J gene TRBJ1-4; no firm D call. V lost 5 bases, J lost 1 base, and 11 bases lay in between. CDR3 size: 15 residues. From germline, CDR1 is SGHVS and CDR2 FQNEAQ. CDR3 nucleotide sequence: TGTGCCAGCAGCACCAGGACTGAAACTAATGAAAAACTGTTTTTT. It codes for CASSTRTETNEKLFF.

This chain links TRBV7-2 with TRBJ2-1, with 8 bases lining up with TRBD2. Trimming took 7 bases from V and 9 from J; bases not matched to a gene: 14. CDR3 length: 15 amino acids. The V gene's germline CDR1 is SGHTA and CDR2 FQGNSA. CDR3 residues: CASIKFGRGDVEQFF. CDR3 coding DNA: TGTGCCAGCATCAAGTTCGGGCGGGGGGACGTTGAGCAGTTCTTC.

This chain joins TRBV19 and TRBJ2-7; 9 bases line up with TRBD1. The germline gives CDR1 LNHDA, CDR2 SQIVND (reference sequence). The CDR3 covers 15 residues. With 4 bases clipped from V and 0 bases from J, the junction kept 4 bases outside the gene matches. The CDR3 DNA sequence: TGTGCCAGTAGTACCCAGACAGGGGGCTCCTACGAGCAGTACTTC. Protein sequence: CASSTQTGGSYEQYF.

V usage is TRBV9 and J usage is TRBJ2-2; weak D call: TRBD1 (6 bases). Germline CDR1 reads SGDLS; CDR2 reads YYNGEE. The CDR3 is 17 amino acids. The ends were cut back, 1 base at V and 0 bases at J, with 13 bases in the middle. This chain's CDR3 is CASSVSWTEPNTGELFF. In nucleotides, the CDR3 is TGTGCCAGCAGCGTATCGTGGACAGAGCCGAACACCGGGGAGCTGTTTTTT.

The chain carries TRBV28 and TRBJ1-5; D call uncertain. The germline V gene encodes CDR1 MDHEN and CDR2 SYDVKM. This CDR3 has 12 amino acids. Trimming pared 9 bases from V and 4 bases from J, leaving 10 bases between. DNA for the CDR3: TGTGCCAGTTTCCGAGCGAATCAGCCCCAGCATTTT. This translates into CASFRANQPQHF.

V gene TRBV7-2 combines with J gene TRBJ2-2; the match to TRBD2 covers 8 bases. Germline V CDR1 and CDR2: SGHTA, FQGNSA. The CDR3 totals 14 residues. The trim removed 3 bases at V and 6 bases at J, leaving 3 bases unmatched. CDR3 sequence (DNA): TGTGCCAGCAGCTTGCGGGGGGCCGCCGGGGAGCTGTTTTTT. Translation gives CASSLRGAAGELFF.

The V and J genes are TRBV6-1 and TRBJ1-2, with D hard to call. Germline V gene data show CDR1 as MNHNS and CDR2 as SASEGT. With 5 bases removed from V and 1 base from J, the gap between germline ends came to 2 bases. The CDR3 spans 11 residues. The CDR3 DNA is TGTGCCAGCAGTCTTAACTATGGCTACACCTTC. Translated, it gives CASSLNYGYTF.

The chain has TRBV2 and TRBJ1-2; no reliable D call. V shed 3 bases and J shed 4 bases, with 9 bases lying between them. The CDR3 consists of 13 residues. The germline V gene encodes CDR1 SNHLY and CDR2 FYNNEI. The CDR3 loop reads CASSDSPSYGYTF. The DNA of the CDR3 is TGTGCCAGCAGTGACTCCCCCTCCTATGGCTACACCTTC.

The chain links TRBV28 to TRBJ1-4, with unresolved D. CDR1 is MDHEN and CDR2 is SYDVKM in the germline V gene. V was pared by 7 bases and J by 8 bases, with 17 bases between. The CDR3 is 14 amino acids. DNA of the CDR3: TGTGCCAGCACCATCTCACCCCCGGGGGAAAAACTGTTTTTT. Protein sequence: CASTISPPGEKLFF. Looking up the rest from reference TRBV28 and TRBJ1-4 gives the full variable domain: DVKVTQSSRYLVKRTGEKVFLECVQDMDHENMFWYRQDPGLGLRLIYFSYDVKMKEKGDIPEGYSVSREKKERFSLILESASTNQTSMYLCASTISPPGEKLFFGSGTQLSVL.

This chain connects TRBV2 to TRBJ2-2; 10 positions agree with TRBD1. The junction had 7 bases not matched to a gene; V was cut back by 5 bases and J by 1 base. This CDR3 comprises 17 residues. Germline CDR1 and CDR2: SNHLY and FYNNEI. The CDR3 loop is CASSTSRDRGNTGELFF. DNA for the CDR3: TGTGCCAGCAGTACTAGCCGGGACAGGGGGAACACCGGGGAGCTGTTTTTT.

The CDR3 coding sequence is TGTGCCAGCAGCTTGACTAGGAGTCCATTTGGAGAGCAGTACTTC. This gives the protein CASSLTRSPFGEQYF. The chain carries TRBV5-6 and TRBJ2-7; D may be TRBD2 (5 bases). The V and J ends lost 1 base and 7 bases respectively, with 18 bases between them. From germline, CDR1 is SGHDT and CDR2 YYEEEE. This CDR3 contains 15 residues.

The J gene is TRBJ2-1, the V gene TRBV27, with D hard to call. The CDR3 has 13 residues. CDR1 MNHEY and CDR2 SMNVEV come from the germline V gene (reference sequence). Deletions cut 2 bases from V and 6 bases from J, with 8 bases between. CDR3 in DNA: TGTGCCAGCAGTTTAGGGCGATCCAATGAGCAGTTCTTC. Translating gives CASSLGRSNEQFF.

The rearrangement uses TRBV7-8 and TRBJ2-4; TRBD2 matches 10 bases. The CDR3 has 12 residues. Germline V gene sequence: CDR1 SGHVS, CDR2 FQNEAQ. Losses at the gene ends were 5 bases for V and 15 bases for J; bases not matched to a gene: 7. The CDR3 spells CASSRSGGALYF. DNA for the CDR3: TGTGCCAGCAGCCGAAGCGGGGGGGCCCTGTACTTC.

This chain links TRBV2 with TRBJ2-6, with 8 bases lining up with TRBD1. The CDR3 sequence is 17 residues long. Per the germline V gene, CDR1 is SNHLY and CDR2 is FYNNEI. With V trimmed by 3 bases and J by 0 bases, 4 bases remained unmatched. The CDR3 protein is CASSEGRGPSGANVLTF. The DNA for the CDR3 is TGTGCCAGCAGTGAGGGCAGGGGGCCCTCTGGGGCCAACGTCCTGACTTTC.

This rearrangement joins TRBV5-5 to TRBJ1-2; D remains unclear. This CDR3 spans 15 amino acids. V shed 0 bases and J shed 3 bases, with 12 bases lying between them. From germline, CDR1 is SGHKS and CDR2 YYEKEE (reference sequence). For the CDR3, the DNA is TGTGCCAGCAGCTTGGAGATTGAGATAGACTATGGCTACACCTTC. Translated: CASSLEIEIDYGYTF.

The chain combines TRBV19 with TRBJ2-7, with 8 bases aligning to TRBD2. Germline V gene data show CDR1 as LNHDA and CDR2 as SQIVND (reference sequence). Unmatched junction bases numbered 5, after V lost 6 bases and J lost 4 bases. The CDR3 extends over 13 amino acids. This CDR3 reads CASSLAGRYEQYF. The CDR3 DNA reads TGTGCCAGTAGCCTAGCGGGTCGGTACGAGCAGTACTTC.

The chain recombines TRBV6-5 with TRBJ2-3; D is unclear. The CDR3 spans 16 residues. V lost 4 bases, J lost 1 base, and 15 bases lay in between. CDR1 is MNHEY, CDR2 SVGAGI, per germline. The CDR3 DNA follows: TGTGCCAGCAGTTTAACGGGTTCCCTTGGCACAGATACGCAGTATTTT. Translated: CASSLTGSLGTDTQYF.

The J gene is TRBJ2-3, the V gene TRBV30, with 12 positions matching TRBD1. The germline CDR1 and CDR2 sequences are GTSNPN and SVGIG (reference sequence). V shed 5 bases, J shed 3 bases, and the junction held 15 bases outside the gene matches. There are 18 residues in the CDR3. In DNA, the CDR3 is TGTGCCTGGGGGTGGGGGGACAGGGGGCGTCGTGGGACAGATACGCAGTATTTT. Translation: CAWGWGDRGRRGTDTQYF. Combining the CDR3 with reference TRBV30 and TRBJ2-3 gives the whole variable domain SQTIHQWPATLVQPVGSPLSLECTVEGTSNPNLYWYRQAAGRGLQLLFYSVGIGQISSEVPQNLSASRPQDRQFILSSKKLLLSDSGFYLCAWGWGDRGRRGTDTQYFGPGTRLTVL.

This chain joins TRBV2 and TRBJ1-6; TRBD1 matches at 8 bases. The J segment lost 7 bases and the V segment lost 8 bases, leaving 1 base of the junction unmatched. The CDR3 contains 12 residues. The germline V gene encodes CDR1 SNHLY and CDR2 FYNNEI. In DNA form, the CDR3 reads TGTGCCAGCCGGACAGGGAATTCACCCCTCCACTTT. Translating it yields CASRTGNSPLHF.

This clone showed up just once. The CDR3 coding sequence is TGTGCCAGCAGCTGGGAGGGAGCTGGGGCCAACGTCCTGACTTTC. Translating it yields CASSWEGAGANVLTF. J is TRBJ2-6 and V is TRBV7-9, with 7 bases fitting TRBD2. The CDR3 is 15 residues long. V was clipped by 4 bases and J by 2 bases; unmatched bases: 2. The germline gives CDR1 SEHNR, CDR2 FQNEAQ (reference sequence).

The J gene is TRBJ2-2, the V gene TRBV30, with 7 bases aligning to TRBD1. With 2 bases clipped from V and 5 bases from J, the junction kept 2 bases outside the gene matches. From germline, CDR1 is GTSNPN and CDR2 SVGIG (reference sequence). The CDR3 sequence is 13 residues long. CDR3 DNA: TGTGCCTGGAGTCCAGGGGGTACCGGGGAGCTGTTTTTT. Protein: CAWSPGGTGELFF. Based on the CDR3 plus reference TRBV30 and TRBJ2-2, the full variable domain is SQTIHQWPATLVQPVGSPLSLECTVEGTSNPNLYWYRQAAGRGLQLLFYSVGIGQISSEVPQNLSASRPQDRQFILSSKKLLLSDSGFYLCAWSPGGTGELFFGEGSRLTVL.